The present T cell receptor (beta chain) was sequenced within a study of Graves' ophthalmopathy and Graves' hyperthyroidism. Looking at the study overall: Peripheral blood was collected at initial diagnosis, before any treatment.

This clonotype was counted ten times or more. What it binds is unknown. Using RNA transcripts, the TCR beta CDR3 regions were amplified. Investigators did first-round RT-PCR with HTBI primers, then second-round multiplex PCR. TCRdb independently ran MiXCR on the multiplex PCR reads; one entry per CDR3 protein. The sample consists of 400,000 or so distinct CDR3 sequences, 15% of them appearing once. Thyroid ultrasound, orbital computed tomography, TRAb, serum thyroxine and clinical symptoms formed the basis of diagnosis. In germline, CDR1 is DFQATT, CDR2 SNEGSKA (reference sequence). Trimming stripped 0 bases from V and 5 bases from J, with 19 bases between. The CDR3 is made up of 16 amino acids. Study-level findings and limits: The study's model predicted ophthalmopathy progression at 70.59% sensitivity and 72% to 75% specificity. The authors also found most expanded thyroid clonotypes above 0.001 frequency in blood.

Sequencing was performed on peripheral blood. The receptor's source is a woman aged 18-29 years with stable Graves' hyperthyroidism. This sequence joins TRBV20-1 and TRBJ2-5; D unclear. This CDR3 is CSARESQRLNWETQYF. In DNA, the CDR3 is TGCAGTGCTAGAGAGTCACAACGCCTTAATTGGGAGACCCAGTACTTC.